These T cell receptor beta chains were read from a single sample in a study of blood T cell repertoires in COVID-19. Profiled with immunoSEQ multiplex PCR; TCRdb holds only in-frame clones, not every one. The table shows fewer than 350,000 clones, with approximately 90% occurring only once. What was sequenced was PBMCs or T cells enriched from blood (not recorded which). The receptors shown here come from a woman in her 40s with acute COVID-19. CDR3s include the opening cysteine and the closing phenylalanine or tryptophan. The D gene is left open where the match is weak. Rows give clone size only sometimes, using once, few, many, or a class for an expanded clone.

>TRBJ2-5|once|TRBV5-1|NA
CASSLQYQETQYF
TGCGCCAGCAGCCTACAGTACCAAGAGACCCAGTACTTC
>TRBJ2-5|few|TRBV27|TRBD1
CASSFSQGETQYF
TGTGCCAGCAGTTTCTCACAGGGGGAGACCCAGTACTTC
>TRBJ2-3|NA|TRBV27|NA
CASSFEGSGAVDTQYF
TGTGCCAGCAGTTTTGAGGGTAGCGGAGCAGTAGATACGCAGTATTTT
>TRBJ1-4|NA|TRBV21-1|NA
CASSPRRLGGHEKLFF
TGTGCCAGCAGCCCCCGGCGTTTGGGGGGGCATGAAAAACTGTTTTTT
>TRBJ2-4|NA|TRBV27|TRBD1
CASSYSKGDRVEYF
TGTGCCAGCAGTTACTCCAAGGGGGACAGGGTAGAGTACTTC
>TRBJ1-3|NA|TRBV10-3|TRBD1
CAISESDRAGNTIYF
TGTGCCATCAGTGAGTCGGACAGGGCTGGAAACACCATATATTTT
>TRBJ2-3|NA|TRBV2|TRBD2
CASSVSGGGDTQYF
TGTGCCAGCAGTGTTAGCGGGGGGGGAGATACGCAGTATTTT
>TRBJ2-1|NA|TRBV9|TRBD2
CASSGPSGAYNEQFF
TGTGCCAGCAGCGGGCCTAGCGGGGCGTACAATGAGCAGTTCTTC
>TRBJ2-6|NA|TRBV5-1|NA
CASSLVAGAGANVLTF
TGCGCCAGCAGCTTGGTGGCAGGGGCTGGGGCCAACGTCCTGACTTTC
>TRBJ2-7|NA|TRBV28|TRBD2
CASRAIGRSDEQYF
TGTGCCAGCAGAGCGATCGGGAGGAGCGACGAGCAGTACTTC
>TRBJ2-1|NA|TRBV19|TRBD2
CASSMRAFGTSGTYNEQFF
TGTGCCAGTAGTATGAGGGCTTTTGGGACTAGCGGGACCTACAATGAGCAGTTCTTC
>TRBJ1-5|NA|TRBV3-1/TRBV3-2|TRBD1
CASSQGQGGRQPQHF
TGTGCCAGCAGCCAAGGACAGGGCGGACGTCAGCCCCAGCATTTT
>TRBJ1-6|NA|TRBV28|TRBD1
CASSAGGYNSPLHF
TGTGCCAGCTCTGCAGGGGGCTATAATTCACCCCTCCACTTT
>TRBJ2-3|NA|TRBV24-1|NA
CATIVVTGPDTQYF
TGTGCCACCATCGTGGTCACAGGGCCAGATACGCAGTATTTT
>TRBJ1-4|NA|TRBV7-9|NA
CASSLIIGGAEKLFF
TGTGCCAGCAGCTTAATTATCGGGGGAGCTGAAAAACTGTTTTTT
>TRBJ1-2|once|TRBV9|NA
CASSVIGSGYTF
TGTGCCAGCAGCGTAATCGGGAGCGGCTACACCTTC
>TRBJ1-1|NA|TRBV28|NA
CASSLVDRSYTEAFF
TGTGCCAGCAGTTTGGTCGACAGGTCATACACTGAAGCTTTCTTT
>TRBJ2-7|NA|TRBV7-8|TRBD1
CASSSRTGVEQYF
TGTGCCAGCAGCTCCCGGACAGGGGTCGAGCAGTACTTC
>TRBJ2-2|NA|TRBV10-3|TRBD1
CAISESILDRGPTGELFF
TGTGCCATCAGTGAGTCGATCCTGGACAGGGGGCCCACCGGGGAGCTGTTTTTT
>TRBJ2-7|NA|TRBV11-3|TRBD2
CASSLGGLAGGPYEQYF
TGTGCCAGCAGCTTAGGTGGGCTAGCGGGAGGCCCCTACGAGCAGTACTTC
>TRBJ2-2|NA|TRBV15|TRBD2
CATSKGLPTNTGELFF
TGTGCCACCAGTAAGGGACTACCTACGAACACCGGGGAGCTGTTTTTT
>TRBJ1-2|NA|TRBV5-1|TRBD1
CASSLDRGQGGYTF
TGCGCCAGCAGCTTAGACAGGGGGCAGGGAGGCTACACCTTC
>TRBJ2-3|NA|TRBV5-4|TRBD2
CASSRAGLESDTQYF
TGTGCCAGCAGCCGGGCGGGACTAGAATCAGATACGCAGTATTTT
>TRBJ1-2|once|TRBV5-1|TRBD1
CASSLTFTGTGDGYTF
TGCGCCAGCAGCTTGACCTTTACCGGGACAGGCGATGGCTACACCTTC
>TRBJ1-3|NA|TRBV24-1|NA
CATSDPTEAGNTIYF
TGTGCCACCAGTGACCCGACAGAGGCTGGAAACACCATATATTTT
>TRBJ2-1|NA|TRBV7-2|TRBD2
CASSLEVAGYNEQFF
TGTGCCAGCAGCTTAGAGGTAGCGGGATACAATGAGCAGTTCTTC
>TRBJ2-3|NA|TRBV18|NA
CASSPHRGDTQYF
TGTGCCAGCTCACCACATCGGGGAGATACGCAGTATTTT